This TCR beta chain came from a study of T-cell memory formation after mild COVID-19. The overall study: Largely donor-specific sequence clusters came from two donors. Findings and limits, study-wide: CD4+ contracting clones were mainly CM and EM; CD8+ ones, EMRA. Some clones that responded turned up in pre-infection memory, which suggests that cross-reactive memory joined in.

Constant-segment primers were used for 5'RACE, and the resulting TCR alpha and TCR beta cDNA libraries carried sample barcodes and UMIs. TCRdb reprocessed the 5' RACE reads with MiXCR, giving one entry per CDR3 protein. The data contain approximately 250,000 distinct CDR3 sequences, roughly 15% of them seen just once; the ten biggest clones take up 2.1%. Remarks on this clonotype: As yet, its antigen is unknown.

The V gene end was trimmed by 4 bases and the J gene end by 12 bases; junction bases not matched to a gene: 14. The CDR3 is 15 residues long. Per the germline V gene, CDR1 is LNHNV and CDR2 is YYDKDF (reference sequence). The V gene is TRBV15, the J gene TRBJ2-1, with 8 bases identical to TRBD2. The receptor's source is an adult woman who had mild COVID-19 (a few samples of this study predate the infection). Cell type and time point are not known. Sequenced material: PBMCs or a T cell subset sorted from them (not recorded which). CDR3 region: CATSIPVAGPNSQFF. CDR3 coding DNA: TGTGCCACCAGCATACCCGTAGCGGGACCCAACTCGCAGTTCTTC.